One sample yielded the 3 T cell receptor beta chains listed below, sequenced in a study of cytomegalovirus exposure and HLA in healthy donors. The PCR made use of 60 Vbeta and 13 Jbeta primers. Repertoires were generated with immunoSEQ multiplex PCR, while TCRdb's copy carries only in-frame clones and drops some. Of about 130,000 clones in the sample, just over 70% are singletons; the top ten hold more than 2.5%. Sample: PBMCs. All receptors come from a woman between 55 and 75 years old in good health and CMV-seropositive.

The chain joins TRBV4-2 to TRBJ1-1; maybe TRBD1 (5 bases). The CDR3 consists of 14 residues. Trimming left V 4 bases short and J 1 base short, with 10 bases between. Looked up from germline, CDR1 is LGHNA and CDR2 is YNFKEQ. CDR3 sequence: CASSPQGENTEAFF. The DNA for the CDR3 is TGTGCCAGCAGCCCTCAAGGGGAGAACACTGAAGCTTTCTTT.

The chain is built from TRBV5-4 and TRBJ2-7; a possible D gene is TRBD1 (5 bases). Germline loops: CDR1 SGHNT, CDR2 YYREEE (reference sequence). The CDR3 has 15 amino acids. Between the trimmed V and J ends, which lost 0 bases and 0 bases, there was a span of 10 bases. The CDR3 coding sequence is TGTGCCAGCAGCTTGGAGGCAGGGTTCTCCTACGAGCAGTACTTC. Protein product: CASSLEAGFSYEQYF.

For the CDR3, the DNA is TGCGCCAGCAGCCATCCTACAGGGGTCTATAATTCACCCCTCCACTTT. This gives the protein CASSHPTGVYNSPLHF. The rearrangement links TRBV4-1 to TRBJ1-6, with 7 bases identical to TRBD1. CDR1 is MGHRA and CDR2 is YSYEKL in the germline V gene. V lost 3 bases to trimming and J lost 3 bases; unmatched junction nucleotides: 5. The length of the CDR3 is 16 residues.